This TCR beta chain was retrieved from a study of blood T cell repertoires in COVID-19. Study information: Samples of COVID-19 (acute and convalescent) were obtained from the United States, Italy and Spain. T cells, B-cell-depleted T cells, or PBMCs supplied cDNA or gDNA.

Germline V lookup: CDR1 MGHDK, CDR2 SYGVNS. V was trimmed by 1 base and J by 4 bases, leaving 7 bases between them. This CDR3 contains 14 residues. TCRdb's table, derived via immunoSEQ multiplex PCR, lists solely in-frame clones and lacks some. The sample holds around 400,000 clones; more than 75% are singletons and the top ten take less than 11%. Seattle patient enrollment occurred during active infection, with longitudinal follow-up thereafter. This receptor was identified in a woman aged 30 to 39 with COVID-19, enrolled during active disease. J is TRBJ2-2 and V is TRBV25-1; a weak D match, TRBD1 (5 bases). Sequencing input: peripheral blood. CDR3 amino acids: CASSEWGSTGELFF. The CDR3 DNA sequence: TGTGCCAGCAGTGAATGGGGCAGCACCGGGGAGCTGTTTTTT.